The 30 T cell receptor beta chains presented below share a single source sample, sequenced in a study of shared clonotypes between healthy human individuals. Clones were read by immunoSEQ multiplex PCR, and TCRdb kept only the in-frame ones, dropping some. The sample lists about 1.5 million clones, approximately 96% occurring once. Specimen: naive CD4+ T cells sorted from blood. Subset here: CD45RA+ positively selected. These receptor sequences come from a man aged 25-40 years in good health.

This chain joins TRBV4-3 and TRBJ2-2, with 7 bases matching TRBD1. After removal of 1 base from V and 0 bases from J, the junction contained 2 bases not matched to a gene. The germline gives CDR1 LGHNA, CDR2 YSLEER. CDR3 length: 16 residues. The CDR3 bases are TGCGCCAGCAGCCAAGCGGGACAGACGAACACCGGGGAGCTGTTTTTT. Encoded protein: CASSQAGQTNTGELFF.

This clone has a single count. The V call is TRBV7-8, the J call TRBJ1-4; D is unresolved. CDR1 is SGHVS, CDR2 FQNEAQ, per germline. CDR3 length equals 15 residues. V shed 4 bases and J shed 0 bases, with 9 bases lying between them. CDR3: CASSYRGPTNEKLFF. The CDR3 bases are TGTGCCAGCAGCTACCGTGGGCCAACTAATGAAAAACTGTTTTTT.

In DNA, the CDR3 is TGTGCCAGCAGCTCCGAGGGACTAGCGGGATCCTACGAGCAGTACTTC. This gives the protein CASSSEGLAGSYEQYF. J is TRBJ2-7 and V is TRBV7-2; TRBD2 agrees at 13 bases. The CDR3 spans 16 residues. Germline CDR1 reads SGHTA; CDR2 reads FQGNSA. V was clipped by 4 bases and J by 1 base; unmatched bases: 4. The variable domain in full, with the rest retrieved from reference TRBV7-2 and TRBJ2-7, is GAGVSQSPSNKVTEKGKDVELRCDPISGHTALYWYRQSLGQGLEFLIYFQGNSAPDKSGLPSDRFSAERTGGSVSTLTIQRTQQEDSAVYLCASSSEGLAGSYEQYFGPGTRLTVT.

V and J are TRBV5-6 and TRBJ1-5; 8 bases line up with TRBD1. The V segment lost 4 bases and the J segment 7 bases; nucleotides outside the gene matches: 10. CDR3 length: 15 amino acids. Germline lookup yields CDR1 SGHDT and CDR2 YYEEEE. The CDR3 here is CASSVKQGVLQPQHF. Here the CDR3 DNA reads TGTGCCAGCAGCGTGAAACAGGGGGTCTTACAGCCCCAGCATTTT.

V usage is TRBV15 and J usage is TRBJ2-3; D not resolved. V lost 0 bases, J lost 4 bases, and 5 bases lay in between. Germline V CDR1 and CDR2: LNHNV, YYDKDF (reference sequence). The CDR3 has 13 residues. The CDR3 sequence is CATSRDRPDTQYF. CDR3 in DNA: TGTGCCACCAGCAGAGATCGCCCAGATACGCAGTATTTT.

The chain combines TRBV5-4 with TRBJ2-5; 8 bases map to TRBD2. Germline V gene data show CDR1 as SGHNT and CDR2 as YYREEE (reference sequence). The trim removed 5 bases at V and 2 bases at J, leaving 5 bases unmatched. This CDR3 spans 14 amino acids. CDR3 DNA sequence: TGTGCCAGCAGGCCGGGCGGGGGGCAAGAGACCCAGTACTTC. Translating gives CASRPGGGQETQYF.

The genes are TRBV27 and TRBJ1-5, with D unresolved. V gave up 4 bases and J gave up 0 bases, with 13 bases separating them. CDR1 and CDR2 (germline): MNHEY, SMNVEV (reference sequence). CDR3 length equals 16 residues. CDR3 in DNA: TGTGCCAGCAGTTCTCTAGGGCTCAATAGCAATCAGCCCCAGCATTTT. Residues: CASSSLGLNSNQPQHF.

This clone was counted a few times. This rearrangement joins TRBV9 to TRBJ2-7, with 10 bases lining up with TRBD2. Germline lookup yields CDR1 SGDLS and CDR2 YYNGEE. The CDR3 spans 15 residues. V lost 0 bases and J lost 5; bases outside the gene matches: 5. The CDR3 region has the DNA TGTGCCAGCAGCGTAGAGGGACTAGCGAGGAACGAGCAGTACTTC. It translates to CASSVEGLARNEQYF.

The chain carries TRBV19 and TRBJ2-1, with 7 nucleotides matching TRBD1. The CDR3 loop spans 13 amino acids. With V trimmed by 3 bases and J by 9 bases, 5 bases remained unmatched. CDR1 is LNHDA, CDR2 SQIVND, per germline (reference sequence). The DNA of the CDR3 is TGTGCCAGTAGTATGGTACAGGGGTCTGAGCAGTTCTTC. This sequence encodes CASSMVQGSEQFF. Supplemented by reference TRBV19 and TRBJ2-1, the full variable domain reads DGGITQSPKYLFRKEGQNVTLSCEQNLNHDAMYWYRQDPGQGLRLIYYSQIVNDFQKGDIAEGYSVSREKKESFPLTVTSAQKNPTAFYLCASSMVQGSEQFFGPGTRLTVL.

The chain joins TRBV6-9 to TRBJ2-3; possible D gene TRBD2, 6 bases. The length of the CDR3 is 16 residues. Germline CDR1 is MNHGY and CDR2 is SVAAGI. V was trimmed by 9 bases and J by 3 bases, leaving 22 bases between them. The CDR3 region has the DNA TGTGCCAGAGGGGTCGAACGGGAGAATAGGACAGATACGCAGTATTTT. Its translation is CARGVERENRTDTQYF.

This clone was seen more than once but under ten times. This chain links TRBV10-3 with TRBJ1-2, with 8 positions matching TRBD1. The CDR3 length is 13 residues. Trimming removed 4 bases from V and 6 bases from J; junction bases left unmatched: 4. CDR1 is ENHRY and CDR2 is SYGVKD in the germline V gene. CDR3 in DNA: TGTGCCATCAGTGGGACAGGGCTAGATGGCTACACCTTC. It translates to CAISGTGLDGYTF.

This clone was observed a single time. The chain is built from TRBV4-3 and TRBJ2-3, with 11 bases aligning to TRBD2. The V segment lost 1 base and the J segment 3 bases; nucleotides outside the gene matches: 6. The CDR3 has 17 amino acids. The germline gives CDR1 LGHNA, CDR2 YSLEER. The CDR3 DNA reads TGCGCCAGCAGCCAAGTAACTAGCGGGAGTGGTACAGATACGCAGTATTTT. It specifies CASSQVTSGSGTDTQYF.

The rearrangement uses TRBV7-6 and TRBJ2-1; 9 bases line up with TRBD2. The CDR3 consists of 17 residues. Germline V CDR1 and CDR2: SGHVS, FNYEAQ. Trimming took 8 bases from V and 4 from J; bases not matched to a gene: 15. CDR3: CASLPLAGDGGYNEQFF. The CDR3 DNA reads TGTGCCAGCCTACCATTAGCGGGAGATGGGGGTTACAATGAGCAGTTCTTC. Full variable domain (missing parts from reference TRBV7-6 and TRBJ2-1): GAGVSQSPRYKVTKRGQDVALRCDPISGHVSLYWYRQALGQGPEFLTYFNYEAQQDKSGLPNDRFSAERPEGSISTLTIQRTEQRDSAMYRCASLPLAGDGGYNEQFFGPGTRLTVL.

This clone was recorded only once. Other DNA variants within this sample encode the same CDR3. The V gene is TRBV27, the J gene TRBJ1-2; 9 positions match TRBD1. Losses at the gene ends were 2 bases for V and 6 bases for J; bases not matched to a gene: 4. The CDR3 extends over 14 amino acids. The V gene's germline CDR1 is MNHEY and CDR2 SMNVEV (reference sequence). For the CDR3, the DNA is TGTGCCAGCAGTTTACTGGGACAGGGACATGGCTACACCTTC. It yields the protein CASSLLGQGHGYTF.

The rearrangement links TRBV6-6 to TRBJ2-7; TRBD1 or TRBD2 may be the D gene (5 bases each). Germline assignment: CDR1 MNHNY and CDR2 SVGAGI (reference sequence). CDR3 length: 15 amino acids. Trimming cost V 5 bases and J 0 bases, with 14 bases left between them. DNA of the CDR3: TGTGCCAGCAGTAAGGGACCGAGAAGCTCCTACGAGCAGTACTTC. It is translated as CASSKGPRSSYEQYF.

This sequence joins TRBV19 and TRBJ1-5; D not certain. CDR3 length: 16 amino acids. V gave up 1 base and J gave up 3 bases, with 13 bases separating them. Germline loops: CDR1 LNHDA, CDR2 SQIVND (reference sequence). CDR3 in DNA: TGTGCCAGTAGTATAGCGGGAGGGCAGACCAATCAGCCCCAGCATTTT. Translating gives CASSIAGGQTNQPQHF. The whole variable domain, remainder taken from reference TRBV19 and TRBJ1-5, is DGGITQSPKYLFRKEGQNVTLSCEQNLNHDAMYWYRQDPGQGLRLIYYSQIVNDFQKGDIAEGYSVSREKKESFPLTVTSAQKNPTAFYLCASSIAGGQTNQPQHFGDGTRLSIL.

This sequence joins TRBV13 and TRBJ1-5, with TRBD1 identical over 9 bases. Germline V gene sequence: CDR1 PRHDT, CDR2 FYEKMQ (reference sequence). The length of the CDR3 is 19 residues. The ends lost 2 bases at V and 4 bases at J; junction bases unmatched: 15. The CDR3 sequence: CASSLSSDRGTVRNQPQHF. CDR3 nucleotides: TGTGCCAGCAGCTTATCTTCGGACAGGGGAACGGTTAGGAATCAGCCCCAGCATTTT.

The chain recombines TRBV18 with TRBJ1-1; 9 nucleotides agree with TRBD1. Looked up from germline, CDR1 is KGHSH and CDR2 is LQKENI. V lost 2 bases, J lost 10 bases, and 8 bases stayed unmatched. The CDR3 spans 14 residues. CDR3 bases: TGTGCCAGCTCACCAGAACAGGGGGCAAGGGTAGCTTTCTTT. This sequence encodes CASSPEQGARVAFF.

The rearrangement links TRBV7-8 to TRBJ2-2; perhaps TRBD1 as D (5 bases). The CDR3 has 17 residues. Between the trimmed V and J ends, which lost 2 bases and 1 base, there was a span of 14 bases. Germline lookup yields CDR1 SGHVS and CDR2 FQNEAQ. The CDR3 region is CASSLIGVPENTGELFF. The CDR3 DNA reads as TGTGCCAGCAGCTTAATAGGGGTACCAGAGAACACCGGGGAGCTGTTTTTT.

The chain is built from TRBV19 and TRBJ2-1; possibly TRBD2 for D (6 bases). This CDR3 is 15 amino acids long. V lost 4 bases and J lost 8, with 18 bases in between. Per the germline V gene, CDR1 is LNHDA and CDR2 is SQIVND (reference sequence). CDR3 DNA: TGTGCCAGTAGTAATCCTGACGGAGGGCGGGATGAGCAGTTCTTC. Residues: CASSNPDGGRDEQFF. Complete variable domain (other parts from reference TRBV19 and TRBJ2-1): DGGITQSPKYLFRKEGQNVTLSCEQNLNHDAMYWYRQDPGQGLRLIYYSQIVNDFQKGDIAEGYSVSREKKESFPLTVTSAQKNPTAFYLCASSNPDGGRDEQFFGPGTRLTVL.

Here the CDR3 DNA reads TGTGCCAGACACCGGGACAGGGCGACCCAAGCGAACACCGGGGAGCTGTTTTTT. It specifies CARHRDRATQANTGELFF. The rearrangement uses TRBV14 and TRBJ2-2; TRBD1 matches at 9 bases. Germline V gene data show CDR1 as SGHDN and CDR2 as FVKESK. The ends lost 9 bases at V and 0 bases at J; junction bases unmatched: 14. CDR3 length: 18 residues.

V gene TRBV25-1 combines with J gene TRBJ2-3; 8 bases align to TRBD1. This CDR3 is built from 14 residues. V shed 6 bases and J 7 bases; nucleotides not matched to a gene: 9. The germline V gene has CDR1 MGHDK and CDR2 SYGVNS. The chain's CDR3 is CASSDRTGSYTQYF. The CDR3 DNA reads TGTGCCAGCAGCGACCGGACAGGGTCCTATACGCAGTATTTT.

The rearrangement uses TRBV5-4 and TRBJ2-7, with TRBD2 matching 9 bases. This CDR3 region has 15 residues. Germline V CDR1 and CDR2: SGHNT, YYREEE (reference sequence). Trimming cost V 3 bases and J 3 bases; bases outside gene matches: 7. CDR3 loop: CASSSGTSSLYEQYF. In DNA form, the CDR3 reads TGTGCCAGCAGCTCCGGGACTAGCTCCCTCTACGAGCAGTACTTC.

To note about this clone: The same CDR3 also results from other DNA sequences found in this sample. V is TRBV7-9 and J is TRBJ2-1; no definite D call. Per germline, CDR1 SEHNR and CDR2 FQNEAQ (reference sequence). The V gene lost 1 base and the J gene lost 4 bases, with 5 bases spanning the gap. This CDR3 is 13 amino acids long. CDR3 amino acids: CASSLGQYNEQFF. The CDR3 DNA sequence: TGTGCCAGCAGCTTAGGCCAATACAATGAGCAGTTCTTC. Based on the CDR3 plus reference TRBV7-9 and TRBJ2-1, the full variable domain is DTGVSQNPRHKITKRGQNVTFRCDPISEHNRLYWYRQTLGQGPEFLTYFQNEAQLEKSRLLSDRFSAERPKGSFSTLEIQRTEQGDSAMYLCASSLGQYNEQFFGPGTRLTVL.

CDR3 sequence (DNA): TGTGCCAGCAGTTTACCCCTAGCGGGATCCTACGAGCAGTACTTC. The encoded protein is CASSLPLAGSYEQYF. V usage is TRBV28 and J usage is TRBJ2-7; 9 nucleotides line up with TRBD2. The ends lost 2 bases at V and 1 base at J; junction bases unmatched: 3. From germline, CDR1 is MDHEN and CDR2 SYDVKM. The CDR3 is 15 residues long.

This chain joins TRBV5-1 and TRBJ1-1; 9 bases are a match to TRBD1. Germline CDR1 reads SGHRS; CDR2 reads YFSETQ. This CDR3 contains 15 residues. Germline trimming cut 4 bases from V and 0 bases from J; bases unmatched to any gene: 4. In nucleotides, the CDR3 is TGCGCCAGCAGCGGGACAGGGCTTATGAACACTGAAGCTTTCTTT. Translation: CASSGTGLMNTEAFF.

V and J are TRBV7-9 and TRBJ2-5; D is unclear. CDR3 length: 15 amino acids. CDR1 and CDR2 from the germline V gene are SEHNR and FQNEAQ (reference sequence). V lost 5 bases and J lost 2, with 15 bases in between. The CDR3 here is CASSRPGEQQETQYF. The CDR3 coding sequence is TGTGCCAGCAGCCGTCCCGGAGAACAGCAAGAGACCCAGTACTTC.

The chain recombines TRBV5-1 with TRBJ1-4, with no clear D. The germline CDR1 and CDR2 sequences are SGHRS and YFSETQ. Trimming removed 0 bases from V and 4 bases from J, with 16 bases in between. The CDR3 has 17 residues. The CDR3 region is CASSLGSGVRFNEKLFF. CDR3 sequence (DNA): TGCGCCAGCAGCTTGGGGTCCGGGGTCAGGTTTAATGAAAAACTGTTTTTT.

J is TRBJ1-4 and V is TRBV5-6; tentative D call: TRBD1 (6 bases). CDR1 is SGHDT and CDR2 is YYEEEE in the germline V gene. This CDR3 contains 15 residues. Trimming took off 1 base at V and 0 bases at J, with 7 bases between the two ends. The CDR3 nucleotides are TGTGCCAGCAGCTTGCCAGGGGCAACTAATGAAAAACTGTTTTTT. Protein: CASSLPGATNEKLFF.

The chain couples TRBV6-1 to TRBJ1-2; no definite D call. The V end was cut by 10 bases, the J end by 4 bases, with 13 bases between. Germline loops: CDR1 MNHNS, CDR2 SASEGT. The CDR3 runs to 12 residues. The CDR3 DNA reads TGTGCCACCGAACGGGGTTCCTATGGCTACACCTTC. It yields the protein CATERGSYGYTF.